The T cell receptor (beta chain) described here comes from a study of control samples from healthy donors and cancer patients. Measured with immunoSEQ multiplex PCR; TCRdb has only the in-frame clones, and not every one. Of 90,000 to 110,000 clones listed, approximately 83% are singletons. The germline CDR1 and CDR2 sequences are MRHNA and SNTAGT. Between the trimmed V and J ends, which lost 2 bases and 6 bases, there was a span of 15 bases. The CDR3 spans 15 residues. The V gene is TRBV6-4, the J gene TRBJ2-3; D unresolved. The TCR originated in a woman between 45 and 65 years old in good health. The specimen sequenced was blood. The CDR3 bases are TGTGCCAGCAGTGACCGTCCTGGTGGTGGGGATACGCAGTATTTT. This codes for CASSDRPGGGDTQYF.